The 29 T cell receptor beta chains below were found in one sample sequenced in a study of T cell responses to AZD1222 COVID-19 vaccine. Measured with immunoSEQ multiplex PCR; TCRdb has only the in-frame clones, and not every one. The data show some 110,000 clones, with roughly 86% seen just once and 15% to 20% held by the top ten. The sample consisted of peripheral blood, taken 28 days after the second AZD1222 dose. These receptors all stem from an adult who received the AZD1222 COVID-19 vaccine.

This clone is a singleton in its sample. The V call is TRBV6-5, the J call TRBJ1-2, with unresolved D. Deletions cut 0 bases from V and 6 bases from J, with 8 bases between. The germline V gene has CDR1 MNHEY and CDR2 SVGAGI. This CDR3 has 13 residues. The chain's CDR3 is CASSYSKKNGYTF. CDR3 nucleotide sequence: TGTGCCAGCAGTTACTCGAAAAAAAATGGCTACACCTTC.

V usage is TRBV19 and J usage is TRBJ1-2, with D uncertain. Germline V lookup: CDR1 LNHDA, CDR2 SQIVND (reference sequence). V lost 1 base, J lost 6 bases, and 12 bases lay in between. This CDR3 spans 14 amino acids. CDR3 coding DNA: TGTGCCAGTAGTATAGGGCCGGGGAAGGATGGCTACACCTTC. It yields the protein CASSIGPGKDGYTF.

This clone was seen only a few times. This sequence joins TRBV11-2 and TRBJ2-2; 9 nucleotides line up with TRBD2. The CDR3 contains 13 residues. CDR1 is SGHAT and CDR2 is FQNNGV in the germline V gene. CDR3 amino acids: CATTSGRTGELFF. The CDR3 nucleotides read TGTGCGACTACTAGCGGGCGAACCGGGGAGCTGTTTTTT.

This CDR3 reads CSADRGENTEAFF. For the CDR3, the DNA is TGCAGCGCTGACAGGGGCGAGAACACTGAAGCTTTCTTT. This chain connects TRBV29-1 to TRBJ1-1; 8 bases agree with TRBD1. V gave up 7 bases and J gave up 1 base; unmatched junction bases: 5. The germline gives CDR1 SQVTM, CDR2 ANQGSEA. The length of the CDR3 is 13 residues.

This chain links TRBV6-5 with TRBJ2-2, with 10 bases lining up with TRBD2. The J segment lost 8 bases and the V segment lost 2 bases, leaving 2 bases of the junction unmatched. The CDR3 is made up of 14 amino acids. CDR1 and CDR2 from the germline V gene are MNHEY and SVGAGI. The CDR3 nucleotides are TGTGCCAGCAGTTACGCGACTAGCGGGGGGGAGCTGTTTTTT. This sequence encodes CASSYATSGGELFF.

This rearrangement joins TRBV7-3 to TRBJ2-7, with TRBD2 matching 9 bases. Germline CDR1 is SGHTA and CDR2 is FQGTGA. Trimming removed 2 bases from V and 5 bases from J; junction bases left unmatched: 4. This CDR3 region has 14 residues. The CDR3 nucleotides read TGTGCCAGCAGCTTACTAGGCGGGAGGGACGAGCAGTACTTC. It encodes CASSLLGGRDEQYF.

V usage is TRBV10-3 and J usage is TRBJ1-1; tentatively, D is TRBD1 (5 bases). V was cut by 6 bases and J by 0 bases, with 11 bases left in between. Germline V lookup: CDR1 ENHRY, CDR2 SYGVKD. This CDR3 is 14 amino acids long. DNA of the CDR3: TGTGCCATCAGCGTACAGGCCATGAACACTGAAGCTTTCTTT. It is translated as CAISVQAMNTEAFF.

This chain uses TRBV7-2 with TRBJ2-4, with D perhaps matching TRBD1 (6 bases). This CDR3 is built from 16 residues. V lost 1 base to trimming and J lost 3 bases, with 13 bases between them. CDR1 and CDR2 (germline): SGHTA, FQGNSA. The CDR3 coding sequence is TGTGCCAGCAGCTTAGTCATACAGGGAAGCAAAAACATTCAGTACTTC. Translated: CASSLVIQGSKNIQYF.

The rearrangement links TRBV7-6 to TRBJ1-1; TRBD1 matches at 7 bases. Germline CDR1 SGHVS, CDR2 FNYEAQ. This CDR3 spans 16 amino acids. J lost 1 base, V lost 4 bases, and 9 bases had no gene match. The CDR3 loop reads CASSSAVRGSNTEAFF. CDR3 coding DNA: TGTGCCAGCAGCTCGGCGGTCAGGGGGTCGAACACTGAAGCTTTCTTT. The whole variable domain, filled in from reference TRBV7-6 and TRBJ1-1, reads GAGVSQSPRYKVTKRGQDVALRCDPISGHVSLYWYRQALGQGPEFLTYFNYEAQQDKSGLPNDRFSAERPEGSISTLTIQRTEQRDSAMYRCASSSAVRGSNTEAFFGQGTRLTVV.

J is TRBJ2-1 and V is TRBV9; 12 positions agree with TRBD2. The junction had 3 bases not matched to a gene; V was cut back by 2 bases and J by 6 bases. This CDR3 has 15 amino acids. The germline V gene has CDR1 SGDLS and CDR2 YYNGEE. In DNA, the CDR3 is TGTGCCAGCAGCGTGACTAGCGGGGGATTCAATGAGCAGTTCTTC. Translating gives CASSVTSGGFNEQFF. Based on the CDR3 plus reference TRBV9 and TRBJ2-1, the full variable domain is DSGVTQTPKHLITATGQRVTLRCSPRSGDLSVYWYQQSLDQGLQFLIQYYNGEERAKGNILERFSAQQFPDLHSELNLSSLELGDSALYFCASSVTSGGFNEQFFGPGTRLTVL.

The rearrangement joins TRBV19 to TRBJ2-3; D ambiguous. The CDR3 totals 15 residues. V gave up 6 bases and J gave up 6 bases, with 19 bases separating them. Germline CDR1 LNHDA, CDR2 SQIVND (reference sequence). This CDR3 reads CASRVDGALIDTQYF. The CDR3 region has the DNA TGTGCCAGTAGAGTGGACGGAGCGCTCATTGATACGCAGTATTTT.

This chain joins TRBV7-2 and TRBJ2-1, with a possible D match to TRBD2 (5 bases). CDR3 length equals 16 residues. V lost 0 bases and J 4 bases, leaving 13 bases between the germline ends. Germline V gene data show CDR1 as SGHTA and CDR2 as FQGNSA. CDR3 protein: CASSLAAGIGYNEQFF. In nucleotides, the CDR3 is TGTGCCAGCAGCTTAGCGGCCGGGATTGGGTACAATGAGCAGTTCTTC.

The CDR3 loop is CASSGQGARAQYF. The DNA for the CDR3 is TGTGCCAGCAGTGGACAGGGGGCGCGGGCCCAGTACTTC. V gene TRBV12-3 or TRBV12-4 combines with J gene TRBJ2-5, with 11 bases fitting TRBD1. V was pared by 5 bases and J by 9 bases, with 5 bases of the junction left unmatched. This CDR3 is 13 amino acids long.

This sequence joins TRBV5-1 and TRBJ2-7; TRBD1 might be the D (5 bases). CDR3 length: 13 residues. Germline V lookup: CDR1 SGHRS, CDR2 YFSETQ. Trimming cost V 0 bases and J 4 bases, with 8 bases left between them. The DNA for the CDR3 is TGCGCCAGCAGCTTGGGGGGCTGGTACGAGCAGTACTTC. Its protein product is CASSLGGWYEQYF.

The genes are TRBV3-1 (or the pseudogene TRBV3-2) and TRBJ1-4; 9 nucleotides line up with TRBD1. The CDR3 length is 13 residues. Germline values: CDR1 LGHDT, CDR2 YNNKEL (reference sequence). V trimming: 3 bases; J trimming: 11 bases; junction bases outside the gene matches: 4. The chain's CDR3 is CASSQGTGRKLFF. CDR3 in DNA: TGTGCCAGCAGCCAGGGGACAGGGCGGAAACTGTTTTTT.

This clone was seen more than once but under ten times. This chain connects TRBV7-2 to TRBJ2-3; a possible D gene is TRBD1 (5 bases). Trimming cost V 3 bases and J 2 bases, with 15 bases left between them. CDR1 is SGHTA and CDR2 is FQGNSA in the germline V gene. The CDR3 is 16 amino acids. Here the CDR3 DNA reads TGTGCCAGCAGCTTTTCGAGGACAAGGACCACAGATACGCAGTATTTT. It translates to CASSFSRTRTTDTQYF.

Remarks on this clone: The junction departs from germline at one end; a sequencing error may be responsible. The rearrangement uses TRBV24-1 and TRBJ2-3; TRBD2 might be the D (6 bases). The CDR3 runs to 12 residues. Germline CDR1 reads KGHDR; CDR2 reads SFDVKD. This CDR3 reads CATSGTGTAEYF. CDR3 in DNA: TGTGCCACAAGTGGGACCGGGACTGCCGAGTATTTT.

The chain employs TRBV27 and TRBJ2-7; D is perhaps TRBD2 (5 bases). Germline CDR1 MNHEY, CDR2 SMNVEV (reference sequence). V lost 4 bases and J lost 5, with 12 bases in between. This CDR3 has 13 amino acids. For the CDR3, the DNA is TGTGCCAGCAGTTCATTAGCGCGCAACGAGCAGTACTTC. This codes for CASSSLARNEQYF.

The rearrangement links TRBV5-5 to TRBJ2-7; D gene ambiguous. Germline loops: CDR1 SGHKS, CDR2 YYEKEE (reference sequence). CDR3 length equals 17 residues. Trimming took off 0 bases at V and 5 bases at J, with 21 bases between the two ends. The CDR3: CASSLEGAAGFYHEQYF. DNA of the CDR3: TGTGCCAGCAGCTTGGAGGGTGCGGCAGGCTTCTACCACGAGCAGTACTTC.

The chain is built from TRBV28 and TRBJ2-1; 11 bases match TRBD2. V dropped 3 bases and J dropped 1; count of bases not matched to a gene: 8. The length of the CDR3 is 18 residues. The germline CDR1 and CDR2 sequences are MDHEN and SYDVKM. CDR3 in amino acids: CASSFPATSGKSYNEQFF. In DNA, the CDR3 is TGTGCCAGCAGTTTCCCCGCGACTAGCGGGAAATCCTACAATGAGCAGTTCTTC.

The J gene is TRBJ2-1, the V gene TRBV2; tentative D call: TRBD1 (6 bases). The CDR3 length is 16 residues. Germline loops: CDR1 SNHLY, CDR2 FYNNEI. V lost 5 bases to trimming and J lost 0 bases, with 14 bases between them. For the CDR3, the DNA is TGTGCCAGCAGTTTACAGGGCCCAAGCTCCTACAATGAGCAGTTCTTC. It yields the protein CASSLQGPSSYNEQFF.

The CDR3 is CASSSGKQQFF. CDR3 coding DNA: TGTGCCAGCAGTAGCGGGAAACAGCAGTTCTTC. The chain has TRBV3-1 (or the pseudogene TRBV3-2) and TRBJ2-1; TRBD2 agrees at 8 bases. The V segment lost 6 bases and the J segment 11 bases; nucleotides outside the gene matches: 3. From germline, CDR1 is LGHDT and CDR2 YNNKEL (reference sequence). This CDR3 region has 11 residues.

The chain has TRBV5-4 and TRBJ1-4; D is undetermined. The CDR3 spans 13 residues. The V gene lost 1 base and the J gene lost 11 bases, with 12 bases spanning the gap. Germline CDR1 SGHNT, CDR2 YYREEE (reference sequence). This CDR3 reads CASSLSGLNKLFF. The CDR3 nucleotides are TGTGCCAGCAGCTTGTCCGGGTTGAATAAACTGTTTTTT.

Only a few counts were recorded for this clone. This chain uses TRBV12-3 or TRBV12-4 with TRBJ2-7; 7 positions agree with TRBD2. The CDR3 is 12 residues long. After removal of 3 bases from V and 6 bases from J, the junction contained 2 bases not matched to a gene. Here the CDR3 DNA reads TGTGCCAGCAGTTTGGGGAGGGCCGAGCAGTACTTC. Protein sequence: CASSLGRAEQYF.

The sample holds one count of this clone. The chain combines TRBV12-3 or TRBV12-4 with TRBJ2-1; TRBD1 matches 8 bases. V dropped 6 bases and J dropped 8; count of bases not matched to a gene: 6. This CDR3 comprises 13 residues. As DNA, the CDR3 is TGTGCCAGCAGGATTGGACAGGGCTATGAGCAGTTCTTC. Residues: CASRIGQGYEQFF.

The chain uses TRBV18 and TRBJ2-5; either TRBD1 or TRBD2 may fit D (5 bases each). The V gene's germline CDR1 is KGHSH and CDR2 LQKENI. The CDR3 spans 13 residues. Trimming stripped 3 bases from V and 4 bases from J, with 9 bases between. The CDR3 sequence: CASSPGDRETQYF. CDR3 DNA sequence: TGTGCCAGCTCACCGGGGGATCGAGAGACCCAGTACTTC.

CDR3 coding DNA: TGTGCCAGCAGTTTTATAGCGGGGGTCTCCTACGAGCAGTACTTC. Translation gives CASSFIAGVSYEQYF. The V call is TRBV28, the J call TRBJ2-7, with 9 bases that match TRBD2. Germline assignment: CDR1 MDHEN and CDR2 SYDVKM. V was pared by 3 bases and J by 0 bases, with 3 bases of the junction left unmatched. This CDR3 comprises 15 residues.

CDR3 protein: CASSEADRVPYIAKNIQYF. The CDR3, as DNA: TGTGCCAGCAGTGAAGCCGACAGGGTACCCTATATAGCCAAAAACATTCAGTACTTC. The chain recombines TRBV6-1 with TRBJ2-4; 7 bases line up with TRBD1. The V gene's germline CDR1 is MNHNS and CDR2 SASEGT. With V trimmed by 0 bases and J by 0 bases, 11 bases remained unmatched. There are 19 residues in the CDR3.

The chain carries TRBV30 and TRBJ2-2; D gene ambiguous. This CDR3 region has 15 residues. V dropped 0 bases and J dropped 1 base, with 9 bases sitting between them. Germline V gene lookup returns CDR1 GTSNPN and CDR2 SVGIG (reference sequence). The DNA for the CDR3 is TGTGCCTGGAGTGTATGGTCCGGGAACACCGGGGAGCTGTTTTTT. This encodes CAWSVWSGNTGELFF.